The sequence of this T cell receptor (beta chain) was determined in a study of T cells in tumors after PD-1 blockade. Whole-study context: Prior checkpoint blockade, systemic immunosuppressant use, or anti-cancer therapy within 4 weeks excluded patients. A subset received ongoing vismodegib 150 mg daily alongside anti-PD-1 therapy. Overall study results and limits: Peripheral recruitment is suggested, as some novel exhausted tumor clones were in pre-treatment blood.

Input was about 616 ng to 6,500 ng of genomic DNA from tumor or blood. Germline loops: CDR1 SGHTA, CDR2 FQGNSA. This CDR3 comprises 16 residues. The germline V and J ends were trimmed by 0 bases and 0 bases, with 10 bases remaining between them. As to this clone: The antigen is undetermined.

Here immunoSEQ multiplex PCR was the method, and the copy in TCRdb shows in-frame clones only, minus some. Of over 30,000 clones listed, around 80% are singletons. The source was PBMCs, collected before anti-PD-1 treatment. V is TRBV7-2 and J is TRBJ2-3; D gene unclear. The TCR originated in a human donor with basal cell carcinoma. CDR3 sequence: CASSLAGGFSTDTQYF. The CDR3 DNA follows: TGTGCCAGCAGCTTAGCTGGCGGTTTTAGCACAGATACGCAGTATTTT.